This T cell receptor beta chain was profiled in a study of cytomegalovirus exposure and HLA in healthy donors (dated by TCRdb to the late 2010s). Broadly, across the study: An earlier analysis of some 500 of the donors reported more than 250 Gb of sequence data and 100 million to 130 million unique TCR beta sequences from about 200 million T cells. Approximately 310 gigabases of sequencing data and roughly 81 million unique TCR sequences made up an early release that covered 500 to 700 HLA-typed donors. Among the roughly 410 genotyped donors, around 81% belonged to the genetic ancestry cluster associated with self-reported Caucasian donors. The study aimed to test whether cataloging public T cell receptors could reveal signatures of past pathogen exposure. Using immunosequencing, the study profiled T cell repertoires from 550 to 750 subjects and related those repertoires to cytomegalovirus serostatus. In addition to the first cohort of around 670 subjects, a separate validation cohort of 120 different subjects was used. The study combined high-throughput TCR immunosequencing, statistical association of individual TCRs with disease status, and machine learning to predict cytomegalovirus infection status. In a later analysis, previously published TCR beta repertoires from roughly 710 donors were re-analyzed and high-resolution HLA genotyping was added so that TCR occurrence patterns could be studied. Rather than drawing on any new phenotypic data, the later analysis identified candidate immune exposures from TCR beta sequences and the way those sequences occurred across donors. To decide whether each TCR beta V gene segment behaved as functional or pseudogenic, an earlier analysis of some 600 of the donors relied on high-throughput TCR beta sequencing. Donor age, sex, ethnicity and CMV serostatus were compiled alongside the repertoire data. In a later genetic analysis, genome-wide SNP genotypes for about 55% of the 666 donors were used, and that subset was treated as a discovery cohort. All discovery cohort repertoires had been generated on a single sequencing platform. Class I and class II HLA loci were covered by the typing at four-digit resolution. The number of donors typed differed by locus, with about 629-630 for A, B, C, DRB1 and DQB1, more than 500 for DQA1, over 600 for DPA1, and some 450 for DPB1. Because of strong linkage in the cohort, roughly five DR-DQ haplotypes were treated as single units for association and clustering. Among roughly 400 genotyped donors of the cohort, an average of around 220,000 unique TCR beta nucleotide sequences was sequenced per donor, of which about 19% were non-productive.

The library was built by means of the immunoSEQ multiplex PCR assay. For the multiplex PCR, a mixture combining 60 forward primers for TCR Vbeta segments and 13 reverse primers for TCR Jbeta segments was used. Amplification of the CDR3 region of rearranged TCR beta genes was performed with a multiplex PCR assay on genomic DNA. On the Illumina HiSeq System, the amplified TCR beta libraries were sequenced as 87-base-pair reads. The source study handled its data this way. Across the 500 to 700 repertoires, a later analysis counted 60 million to 90 million unique TCR beta chains, 9 million to 14 million of which were shared by at least two donors. Raw reads were error-corrected and collapsed into unique sequences by a nearest-neighbor algorithm in which closely related sequences were merged to remove PCR and sequencing errors. V, D and J gene segments were assigned by aligning CDR3 sequences to IMGT reference sequences. Each retained sequence needed at least a six-nucleotide match to both a V gene segment and a J gene segment. A rearrangement counted as productive if the CDR3 had no stop codons and remained in frame with V and J, and every other rearrangement counted as non-productive. Following IMGT convention, CDR3 was defined as the stretch from the second conserved V-encoded cysteine to the conserved J-encoded phenylalanine. Sequences without an unambiguous match to a single V gene segment were excluded from the earlier analysis of about 600 of the donors. An earlier analysis of about 600 of the donors called V segments functional above 56.7% productive rearrangements and segregating when the between-donor standard deviation exceeded 5%. A statistical classification framework was built to diagnose cytomegalovirus status from the catalog of TCR beta chain sequences. A later analysis assigned V and J genes by comparing TCR nucleotide sequences with IMGT/GENE-DB human TR gene sequences. Using the TCRdist pipeline, a later analysis assigned CDR3 sequences along with most-parsimonious VDJ recombination scenarios. A later analysis defined each TCR beta chain by its CDR3 amino acid sequence plus V-gene family, and excluded reads lacking a unique V-gene family. A later analysis removed 550 to 700 highly shared, low-generation-probability nucleotide sequences to deal with suspected cross-contamination and a sequencing artifact. In a later analysis, a clonal expansion index was calculated for each public chain from normalized within-repertoire ranks of inferred template counts. In a later analysis, generation probabilities were computed with a VDJ recombination model fitted to out-of-frame rearrangements, and the resulting probabilities were checked against IGoR. A later analysis scored TCR-TCR, TCR-HLA and TCR-CMV co-occurrence with hypergeometric tests, applying a repertoire-size bias correction to TCR pairs. False discovery rates were estimated in a later analysis by permuting HLA or CMV assignments 20 times. In a later analysis, co-occurring TCRs were grouped using DBSCAN, with TCRdist sequence similarity added in when clustering inside HLA-allele-positive subsets. Repertoires with fewer than 30,000 or more than 120,000 public chains, plus five repertoires with anomalous nucleotide sharing, were excluded from co-occurrence clustering. TCRdb stores this immuneACCESS table with in-frame sequences only. Part of the clones is absent; in the studies checked, under half of the shortfall reflects unresolved V genes, and no reason is known for the rest. That table gives V, J and clone size, and the DNA gave D and trimming. This sample gives 110,000 to 150,000 clones in total; about 75% of them show up just once. Together, the top ten hold more than 3% of the sample.

On the study overall, not on this receptor specifically: In an earlier analysis of several hundred of the donors, most TCR beta V segments were observed in productive rearrangements about 87% or about 30% of the time, broadly matching IMGT annotations. Specific HLA alleles were associated with 15,000 to 20,000 TCR beta sequences at a false discovery rate of 0.05 in a later analysis. Some IMGT-functional V segments, including TRBV6-2 and TRBV6-3, could not be distinguished by the 87-base-pair reads and were therefore excluded. Only TCR beta chains were sequenced in this cohort, and the absence of alpha or paired-chain data limited detectable features. A later genetic analysis associated a missense DCLRE1C variant with V-gene and J-gene trimming of TCR beta chains, and an independent cohort replicated the association. Most TCR sequences were seen in very few donors, while some public TCRs were found in many individuals. The study gave a list of 150 to 200 TCR beta chains associated with cytomegalovirus. In both the original and validation cohorts, the classifier was reported to diagnose cytomegalovirus status with high specificity and sensitivity. According to a later genetic analysis, donors in an Asian-associated ancestry cluster had fewer N-insertions in productive TCRs than the roughly 700-donor mean. A further reported finding was that TCR beta sequences accurately predicted the HLA-A and HLA-B alleles for most subjects in the first cohort. A later analysis found that TCR association rates varied across HLA loci, with DRB1 alleles showing the most associated TCRs and HLA-C alleles the fewest. According to a later analysis, most CMV-associated TCR beta chains appeared to be HLA-restricted, and the HLA associations seemed to be driven largely by CMV exposure. It was suggested by the authors that the approach could potentially be generalized to other disease states and immunological phenotypes. Approximately 16 rarely observed V segments, including chromosome 9 orphons, were excluded from the earlier analysis of a few hundred of the donors because counts were too low. Linkage disequilibrium might explain the correlated functional status among segregating V segments, but an unknown experimental factor could not be ruled out. According to a later analysis, parvovirus B19, influenza, CMV and Epstein-Barr virus appeared linked to several top co-occurrence clusters. When HLA alleles, especially DR and DQ, strongly co-occurred, attributing TCR associations to individual alleles was difficult. CMV serostatus was the only immune exposure information available for the cohort. A group of highly shared sequence variants was considered likely to be a technical artifact of the sequencing pipeline. Because HLA typing was unavailable for some donors at each locus, only the typed subset was used in association tests. Roughly uniform sequencing depth across donors was assumed in presence/absence analyses, although this assumption may not hold. A few of the identified cytomegalovirus-associated TCR beta chains were confirmed in vitro to be specific for cytomegalovirus antigens. Compared with equally common non-associated chains, HLA-associated TCR beta chains in a later analysis were more clonally expanded and had lower generation probabilities.

Trimming leaves V shorter by 4 bases and J shorter by 2 bases, with the junction holding 6 bases beyond the gene matches. The CDR3 covers 15 residues, taking in both the cysteine and the phenylalanine. Of all the DNA, just the CDR3 is kept, 45 bases in frame from base 1. The germline V gene yields SGHDT for CDR1 and YYEEEE for CDR2. In total, roughly 710 healthy bone marrow donors made up the cohort. At the time of sampling, every cohort member was nominally healthy, though immune exposures that went unrecorded were likely present. The donor was CMV seronegative and was included in the group of hundreds of seronegative cohort members. A peripheral blood sample was provided by each donor, and peripheral blood mononuclear cells were used for TCR beta sequencing. Genomic DNA was extracted from the blood cell samples with the Qiagen DNeasy Blood Extraction Kit. Regarding this clone: Its antigen is not yet known. Base qualities were left out, and no much larger clone turns up one base away.

Sequencing was carried out using PBMCs. The chain is assembled from TRBV5-6 and TRBJ2-5; TRBD1 fits 9 bases in the junction. The origin of this receptor is a man aged 18-30 years in good health and CMV-seronegative. CDR3 sequence: CASSPDRGVQETQYF. The nucleotide sequence is given as TGTGCCAGCAGCCCAGACAGGGGGGTACAAGAGACCCAGTACTTC.